Listed below are T cell receptor beta chains from one sample, sequenced in a study of cytomegalovirus exposure and HLA in healthy donors. This table comes from immunoSEQ multiplex PCR, and its TCRdb copy is limited to in-frame clones, with some not included. The profile shows about 59,000 clones, 83% of them singletons. Input material: PBMCs. The receptors originated from a human donor in good health. Each CDR3 is given without its conserved first and last residue. The D gene is left open where the match is weak.

J gene: TRBJ2-7
V gene: TRBV10-2
D gene: -
CDR3 protein: ASSGGGPYEQY

J gene: TRBJ2-2
V gene: TRBV27
D gene: -
CDR3 protein: ASSLSAGIGELF

J gene: TRBJ1-5
V gene: TRBV6-1
D gene: -
CDR3 protein: ASSHLDSPDQPQH

J gene: TRBJ2-7
V gene: TRBV5-4
D gene: TRBD1
CDR3 protein: ASSRDRTYEQY

J gene: TRBJ2-1
V gene: TRBV9
D gene: TRBD2
CDR3 protein: ASSATGTSGPDQF

J gene: TRBJ2-5
V gene: TRBV6-1
D gene: -
CDR3 protein: ASSWTSGPGGTQY

J gene: TRBJ1-6
V gene: TRBV30
D gene: TRBD1
CDR3 protein: AWMTLGDRGVSPLH

J gene: TRBJ2-2
V gene: TRBV14
D gene: -
CDR3 protein: ASSWASPQWGELF

J gene: TRBJ2-5
V gene: TRBV7-2
D gene: -
CDR3 protein: ASSLVSWSVETQY

J gene: TRBJ1-2
V gene: TRBV29-1
D gene: -
CDR3 protein: SVRGGGYT

J gene: TRBJ1-2
V gene: TRBV19
D gene: TRBD1
CDR3 protein: ASSIVQGAGGYT

J gene: TRBJ2-1
V gene: TRBV7-8
D gene: TRBD2
CDR3 protein: ASSLEDGLAGGLQF

J gene: TRBJ2-7
V gene: TRBV7-2
D gene: TRBD2
CDR3 protein: ASSLASAREGYEQY

J gene: TRBJ1-4
V gene: TRBV4-1
D gene: -
CDR3 protein: ASSQASGKPNEKLF

J gene: TRBJ2-1
V gene: TRBV4-3
D gene: TRBD2
CDR3 protein: ASSQALAGDNEQF

J gene: TRBJ1-3
V gene: TRBV28
D gene: -
CDR3 protein: ASSLFGGNTIY

J gene: TRBJ2-7
V gene: TRBV7-8
D gene: -
CDR3 protein: ASRKGSPVPYEQY

J gene: TRBJ2-7
V gene: TRBV11-2
D gene: TRBD1
CDR3 protein: ASSLGPGQGYYEQY